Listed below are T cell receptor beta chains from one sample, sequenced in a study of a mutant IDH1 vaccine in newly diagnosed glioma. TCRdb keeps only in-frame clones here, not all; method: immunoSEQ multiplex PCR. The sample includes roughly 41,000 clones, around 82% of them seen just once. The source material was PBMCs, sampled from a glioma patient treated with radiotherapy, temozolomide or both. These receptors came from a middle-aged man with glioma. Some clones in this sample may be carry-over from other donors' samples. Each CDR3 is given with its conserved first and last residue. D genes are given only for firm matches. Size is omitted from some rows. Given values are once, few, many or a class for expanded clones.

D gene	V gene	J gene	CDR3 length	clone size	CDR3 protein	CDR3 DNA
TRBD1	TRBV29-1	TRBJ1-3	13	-	CSGTTGVGNTIYF	TGCAGCGGTACCACAGGGGTCGGAAACACCATATATTTT
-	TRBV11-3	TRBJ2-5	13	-	CASSFGLQETQYF	TGTGCCAGCAGCTTTGGGTTACAAGAGACCCAGTACTTC
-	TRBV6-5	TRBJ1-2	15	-	CASSYSFIPGKGYTF	TGTGCCAGCAGTTACTCGTTCATTCCCGGGAAGGGCTACACCTTC
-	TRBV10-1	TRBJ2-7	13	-	CASSEYREYEQYF	TGCGCCAGCAGTGAGTACAGGGAATACGAGCAGTACTTC
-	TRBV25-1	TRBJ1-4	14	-	CASSEQGGAEKLFF	TGTGCCAGCAGTGAACAGGGAGGGGCTGAAAAACTGTTTTTT
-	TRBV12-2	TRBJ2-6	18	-	CASRNRGWGSSGANVLTF	TGTGCAAGTCGCAACAGGGGTTGGGGGAGCTCTGGGGCCAACGTCCTGACTTTC
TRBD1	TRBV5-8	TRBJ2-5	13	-	CASSLQGAETQYF	TGTGCCAGCAGCTTACAGGGGGCCGAGACCCAGTACTTC
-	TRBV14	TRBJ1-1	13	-	CANQTAQCVLAFF	TGTGCCAACCAGACGGCGCAGTGCGTCCTCGCTTTCTTT
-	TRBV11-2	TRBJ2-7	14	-	CASSSVGDLYEQYF	TGTGCCAGCAGCTCGGTAGGGGACCTCTACGAGCAGTACTTC
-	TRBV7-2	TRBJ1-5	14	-	CASSLGSGHQPQHF	TGTGCCAGCAGCTTAGGTTCAGGGCACCAGCCCCAGCATTTT
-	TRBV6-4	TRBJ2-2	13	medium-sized	CASSDSDTGELFF	TGTGCCAGCAGTGACTCGGACACCGGGGAGCTGTTTTTT
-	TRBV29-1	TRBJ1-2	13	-	CSVARDGGYGYTF	TGCAGCGTTGCCAGGGATGGCGGCTATGGCTACACCTTC
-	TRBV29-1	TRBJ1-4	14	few	CSVARGTTNEKLFF	TGCAGCGTTGCTCGTGGGACAACTAATGAAAAACTGTTTTTT
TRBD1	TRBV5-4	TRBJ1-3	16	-	CASSSGTGRSGNTIYF	TGTGCCAGCAGTTCCGGGACAGGGCGCTCTGGAAACACCATATATTTT
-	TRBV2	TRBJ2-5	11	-	CASSIQETQYF	TGTGCCAGCAGTATACAAGAGACCCAGTACTTC
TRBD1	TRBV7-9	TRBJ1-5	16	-	CASSTGSRDSGQPQHF	TGTGCCAGCAGCACCGGAAGTCGGGACAGTGGTCAGCCCCAGCATTTT
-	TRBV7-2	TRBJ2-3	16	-	CASSPGTDTSTDTQYF	TGTGCCAGCAGCCCCGGGACTGACACTAGCACAGATACGCAGTATTTT
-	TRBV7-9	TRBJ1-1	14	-	CASSLGQEGTEAFF	TGTGCCAGCAGCTTAGGACAGGAGGGCACTGAAGCTTTCTTT
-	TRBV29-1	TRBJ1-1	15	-	CSVGAFGQTNTEAFF	TGCAGCGTTGGGGCCTTTGGACAGACGAACACTGAAGCTTTCTTT
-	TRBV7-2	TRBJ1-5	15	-	CASSLVWGEGQPQHF	TGTGCCAGCAGCTTAGTCTGGGGTGAGGGTCAGCCCCAGCATTTT
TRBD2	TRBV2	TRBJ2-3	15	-	CASSEPSGGGDTQYF	TGTGCCAGCAGTGAACCTAGCGGGGGTGGGGATACGCAGTATTTT
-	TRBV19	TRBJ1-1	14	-	CASTRGMGSTEAFF	TGTGCCAGTACGAGGGGTATGGGGAGCACTGAAGCTTTCTTT
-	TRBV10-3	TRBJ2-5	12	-	CAISRSQETQYF	TGTGCCATCAGTAGATCACAAGAGACCCAGTACTTC
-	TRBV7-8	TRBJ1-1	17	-	CASSLDGGGAGYTEAFF	TGTGCCAGCAGCTTAGATGGGGGGGGCGCGGGGTACACTGAAGCTTTCTTT
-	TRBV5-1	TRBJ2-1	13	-	CASSQDSYNEQFF	TGCGCCAGCAGCCAGGACAGCTACAATGAGCAGTTCTTC
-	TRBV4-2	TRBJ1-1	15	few	CASSQSTGEGTEAFF	TGTGCCAGCAGCCAATCCACGGGTGAGGGAACTGAAGCTTTCTTT
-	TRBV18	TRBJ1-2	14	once	CASSPRRANYGYTF	TGTGCCAGCTCACCCAGGAGAGCTAACTATGGCTACACCTTC
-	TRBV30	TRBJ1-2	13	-	CAWSPRLTHGYTF	TGTGCCTGGAGTCCGCGGCTCACCCACGGCTACACCTTC
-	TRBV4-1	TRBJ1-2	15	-	CASSQDRGGLDGYTF	TGCGCCAGCAGCCAAGATAGGGGGGGGCTCGATGGCTACACCTTC
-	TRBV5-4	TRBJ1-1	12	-	CASSLWGAEAFF	TGTGCCAGCAGCTTATGGGGGGCTGAAGCTTTCTTT
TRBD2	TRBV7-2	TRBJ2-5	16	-	CASSLRSGGLQETQYF	TGTGCCAGCAGCTTAAGGTCGGGGGGGTTGCAAGAGACCCAGTACTTC
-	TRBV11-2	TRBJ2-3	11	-	CASSSGDTQYF	TGTGCCAGCAGCTCAGGAGATACGCAGTATTTT
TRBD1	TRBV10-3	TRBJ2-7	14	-	CAISESTGDYEQYF	TGTGCCATCAGTGAGTCCACAGGGGATTACGAGCAGTACTTC
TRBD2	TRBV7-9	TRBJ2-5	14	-	CASVIAGDQETQYF	TGTGCCAGCGTAATAGCGGGGGACCAAGAGACCCAGTACTTC
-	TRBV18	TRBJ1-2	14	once	CASSPLSREEGYTF	TGTGCCAGCTCACCACTCTCCAGGGAGGAGGGCTACACCTTC
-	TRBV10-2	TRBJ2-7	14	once	CASSGFRVSGEQYF	TGCGCCAGCAGTGGTTTTAGAGTAAGTGGCGAGCAGTACTTC
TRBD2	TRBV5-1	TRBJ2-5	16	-	CASSLAMSGGTETQYF	TGCGCCAGCAGCTTGGCTATGAGCGGGGGAACGGAGACCCAGTACTTC
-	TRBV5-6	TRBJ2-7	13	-	CASSLEFLYEQYF	TGTGCCAGCAGCTTGGAATTCCTCTACGAGCAGTACTTC
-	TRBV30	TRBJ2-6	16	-	CAFLRGTLPGANVLTF	TGTGCCTTCCTCAGGGGGACTTTACCTGGGGCCAACGTCCTGACTTTC
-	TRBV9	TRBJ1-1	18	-	CASSPRFVSLTPNTEAFF	TGTGCCAGCAGCCCCCGGTTTGTGTCGCTGACTCCGAACACTGAAGCTTTCTTT
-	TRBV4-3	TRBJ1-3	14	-	CASSQGHSGNTIYF	TGCGCCAGCAGCCAAGGCCACAGTGGAAACACCATATATTTT